The 12 T cell receptor beta chains below come from one sample, sequenced in a study of shared clonotypes between healthy human individuals (dated by TCRdb to 2018 to 2021). Library creation used the immunoSEQ multiplex PCR assay. This immuneACCESS table, as held by TCRdb, lists in-frame sequences with V and J called but not all clones. Of the missing ones, under half trace to an unresolved V gene in checked studies; the others have no known cause. This sample lists a few million clones; more than 80% were detected once. The ten largest clones add up to over 0.12% of the sample. The specimen was naive CD4+ T cells sorted from blood. The cell subset or site label, read with the paper, signifies: CD45RA+ positively selected. The source is a young man in good health.

The chain couples TRBV18 to TRBJ2-3; no reliable D call. From germline, CDR1 is KGHSH and CDR2 LQKENI. The CDR3 is 15 residues long. The V end lost 3 bases, the J end lost 0 bases, and 10 bases lay between the germline ends. The CDR3 region is CASSPALGSTDTQYF. The CDR3 bases are TGTGCCAGCTCACCCGCCCTGGGTAGCACAGATACGCAGTATTTT.

The chain links TRBV7-2 to TRBJ2-7; 9 bases align to TRBD2. CDR3 length: 16 amino acids. CDR1 and CDR2 from the germline V gene are SGHTA and FQGNSA. Trimming cost V 1 base and J 2 bases; bases outside gene matches: 6. In DNA form, the CDR3 reads TGTGCCAGCAGCTTAGAGGCTAGCGGGACCCCCTACGAGCAGTACTTC. Protein product: CASSLEASGTPYEQYF.

This clone was picked up one time. The chain combines TRBV6-5 with TRBJ2-7; TRBD2 is a possible D gene (6 bases). Trimming left V 0 bases short and J 7 bases short, with 19 bases between. CDR3 length: 16 residues. Per germline, CDR1 MNHEY and CDR2 SVGAGI. CDR3 nucleotides: TGTGCCAGCAGTTACTCTGGAGGGGCGGGCCAAGGGGAGCAGTACTTC. Its protein product is CASSYSGGAGQGEQYF.

J is TRBJ2-5 and V is TRBV5-1; unclear D gene. The ends were cut back, 0 bases at V and 1 base at J, with 13 bases in the middle. The germline gives CDR1 SGHRS, CDR2 YFSETQ. This CDR3 contains 16 residues. Here the CDR3 reads CASSLAGTISQETQYF. DNA for the CDR3: TGCGCCAGCAGCTTGGCCGGCACAATTTCCCAAGAGACCCAGTACTTC.

The J gene is TRBJ2-5, the V gene TRBV5-4, with no clear D. CDR1 is SGHNT and CDR2 is YYREEE in the germline V gene (reference sequence). V gave up 0 bases and J gave up 5 bases, with 11 bases separating them. This CDR3 contains 14 residues. The CDR3 DNA reads TGTGCCAGCAGCTTGGCACAGATGGAGGAGACCCAGTACTTC. Protein: CASSLAQMEETQYF.

The chain has TRBV28 and TRBJ1-4; weak D call: TRBD1 (6 bases). Germline lookup yields CDR1 MDHEN and CDR2 SYDVKM. The V and J ends lost 5 bases and 10 bases respectively, with 20 bases between them. There are 15 residues in the CDR3. CDR3 region: CASSPATGGGGKLFF. The CDR3 nucleotides are TGTGCCAGCAGTCCCGCAACAGGAGGGGGGGGAAAACTGTTTTTT.

The gene calls are TRBV5-1 and TRBJ2-1, with 8 bases matching TRBD1. The CDR3 is 15 residues long. Germline assignment: CDR1 SGHRS and CDR2 YFSETQ. The ends lost 3 bases at V and 6 bases at J; junction bases unmatched: 8. Written as DNA, the CDR3 is TGCGCCAGCAGCTCCGGACAGGGATCTTCCAATGAGCAGTTCTTC. Translated, it gives CASSSGQGSSNEQFF.

This chain connects TRBV18 to TRBJ1-6; no reliable D call. Per germline, CDR1 KGHSH and CDR2 LQKENI. Trimming took 6 bases from V and 2 from J, leaving 14 bases between them. The CDR3 is 16 residues long. The chain's CDR3 is CASSLEATPYNSPLHF. The DNA of the CDR3 is TGTGCCAGCTCTTTGGAGGCCACCCCCTATAATTCACCCCTCCACTTT.

V gene TRBV2 combines with J gene TRBJ2-7; 7 bases match TRBD2. CDR1 and CDR2 from the germline V gene are SNHLY and FYNNEI. The CDR3 contains 14 residues. V was pared by 4 bases and J by 2 bases, with 5 bases of the junction left unmatched. The CDR3 here is CASSVRREPYEQYF. The CDR3, as DNA: TGTGCCAGCAGTGTGAGGCGGGAGCCCTACGAGCAGTACTTC.

V and J are TRBV6-5 and TRBJ2-2; D possibly corresponds to TRBD2 (6 bases). CDR1 is MNHEY and CDR2 is SVGAGI in the germline V gene. The ends were cut back, 4 bases at V and 8 bases at J, with 20 bases in the middle. CDR3 length: 16 amino acids. The CDR3 reads CASSSTGLRVGGELFF. For the CDR3, the DNA is TGTGCCAGCAGTTCAACGGGACTCCGAGTGGGAGGGGAGCTGTTTTTT.

As concerns this clone: The same CDR3 can be traced to other DNA sequences in this sample. J is TRBJ2-5 and V is TRBV18; D tentatively fits TRBD1 or TRBD2 (5 bases each). V was trimmed by 1 base and J by 0 bases, leaving 6 bases between them. CDR3 length: 14 residues. Germline V gene lookup returns CDR1 KGHSH and CDR2 LQKENI. The CDR3 loop is CASSPRGNQETQYF. In DNA form, the CDR3 reads TGTGCCAGCTCACCACGGGGGAACCAAGAGACCCAGTACTTC.

In nucleotides, the CDR3 is TGTGCCAGCAGTCTCCCCCGGGATCACACTGAAGCTTTCTTT. Amino acids: CASSLPRDHTEAFF. The chain couples TRBV6-1 to TRBJ1-1, with no clear D. This CDR3 is built from 14 residues. V lost 5 bases and J lost 3, with 13 bases in between. Germline CDR1 MNHNS, CDR2 SASEGT.